This is a list of T cell receptor beta chains from one sample in a study of blood T cell repertoires in COVID-19. The protocol was immunoSEQ multiplex PCR, while the TCRdb copy is restricted to in-frame clones and leaves out a portion. The table shows some 70,000 clones, with around 90% occurring only once. The specimen was peripheral blood. All receptors come from a man between 50 and 59 years old with acute or convalescent COVID-19. Both conserved end residues are part of each CDR3. A D gene is named only where the DNA matches it firmly. For some rows the clone size is stated as once, few or many, or as a class when expanded; others skip it.

d_call	v_call	clone_size	j_call	cdr3_aa	cdr3_nt
NA	TRBV6-6	NA	TRBJ1-1	CASSPRVRTEAFF	TGTGCCAGCAGCCCCAGGGTGCGAACTGAAGCTTTCTTT
NA	TRBV5-4	NA	TRBJ2-2	CASKSPRGGELFF	TGTGCCAGCAAATCCCCCCGGGGCGGGGAGCTGTTTTTT
NA	TRBV29-1	NA	TRBJ1-5	CSVDSGAGSAQHF	TGCAGCGTTGATTCGGGCGCGGGGTCAGCCCAGCATTTT
TRBD2	TRBV5-4	NA	TRBJ2-7	CASSLRREAGEQYF	TGTGCCAGCAGCTTGAGACGGGAGGCGGGCGAGCAGTACTTC
NA	TRBV11-3	NA	TRBJ2-7	CASSLDWSRNPYEQYF	TGTGCCAGCAGCTTAGATTGGTCCAGGAACCCCTACGAGCAGTACTTC
NA	TRBV11-3	NA	TRBJ2-3	CASTSTVSDTQYF	TGTGCCAGCACCTCGACAGTCTCAGATACGCAGTATTTT
NA	TRBV27	few	TRBJ1-4	CASSFRGWGEKLFF	TGTGCCAGCAGTTTTAGGGGCTGGGGTGAAAAACTGTTTTTT
TRBD2	TRBV5-1	NA	TRBJ2-7	CASSLAGGAPYEQYF	TGCGCCAGCAGCTTGGCGGGAGGGGCCCCCTACGAGCAGTACTTC
NA	TRBV6-5	NA	TRBJ1-2	CASRGFNYGYTF	TGTGCCAGCAGGGGCTTTAACTATGGCTACACCTTC
NA	TRBV9	NA	TRBJ1-5	CASSADSLPSNQPQHF	TGTGCCAGCAGCGCGGACAGTTTGCCTAGCAATCAGCCCCAGCATTTT
TRBD1	TRBV6-5	NA	TRBJ1-1	CASSQGLQGNEAFF	TGTGCCAGCAGCCAAGGGTTACAGGGGAATGAAGCTTTCTTT
NA	TRBV18	NA	TRBJ1-3	CASSPPLPQLSGNTIYF	TGTGCCAGCTCACCACCCCTACCACAGCTTTCCGGAAACACCATATATTTT
NA	TRBV9	NA	TRBJ2-5	CASSVVGYQETQYF	TGTGCCAGCAGCGTAGTGGGCTACCAAGAGACCCAGTACTTC
NA	TRBV11-2	NA	TRBJ1-4	CASSLDREKLFF	TGTGCCAGCAGCTTGGACAGAGAAAAACTGTTTTTT
NA	TRBV6-5	NA	TRBJ1-2	CASSYFSGGTF	TGTGCCAGCAGTTATTTTTCAGGAGGCACCTTC
NA	TRBV18	NA	TRBJ1-1	CASSPRGRANTEAFF	TGTGCCAGCTCACCACGGGGCAGGGCAAACACTGAAGCTTTCTTT
TRBD1	TRBV3-1/TRBV3-2	NA	TRBJ2-7	CASSQDGTGGWREQYF	TGTGCCAGCAGCCAAGATGGGACAGGGGGCTGGAGGGAGCAGTACTTC
TRBD2	TRBV7-2	NA	TRBJ2-2	CASSLWVTSGRNGELFF	TGTGCCAGCAGCTTATGGGTGACTAGCGGGAGAAACGGGGAGCTGTTTTTT
TRBD2	TRBV2	NA	TRBJ2-1	CASSFSGVLGVYNEQFF	TGTGCCAGCAGTTTTAGCGGGGTCCTGGGTGTGTACAATGAGCAGTTCTTC
NA	TRBV7-2	NA	TRBJ1-5	CASSTGGTSNQPQHF	TGTGCCAGCAGCACCGGGGGAACTAGCAATCAGCCCCAGCATTTT
NA	TRBV10-3	NA	TRBJ1-1	CAITENTLNEAFF	TGTGCCATTACAGAGAACACCCTGAATGAAGCTTTCTTT
TRBD1	TRBV7-9	NA	TRBJ1-1	CASSLGQGRDTEAFF	TGTGCCAGCAGCTTGGGACAGGGGCGGGACACTGAAGCTTTCTTT
NA	TRBV28	NA	TRBJ2-5	CASFPPGSQETQYF	TGTGCCAGCTTTCCCCCCGGGAGTCAGGAGACCCAGTACTTC
TRBD1	TRBV10-2	NA	TRBJ2-7	CASSDPKMQLGQRYEQYF	TGCGCCAGCAGTGACCCAAAGATGCAATTGGGACAGCGGTACGAGCAGTACTTC
NA	TRBV29-1	NA	TRBJ1-1	CSVPRGTEAFF	TGCAGCGTTCCCCGGGGTACTGAAGCTTTCTTT
TRBD2	TRBV6-4	NA	TRBJ2-1	CASSGRTSGIYNEQFF	TGTGCCAGCAGTGGACGGACTAGCGGGATTTACAATGAGCAGTTCTTC
NA	TRBV30	NA	TRBJ1-1	CAWSPRGGRMNTEAFF	TGTGCCTGGAGTCCTAGGGGAGGCAGAATGAACACTGAAGCTTTCTTT
TRBD1	TRBV7-8	medium-sized	TRBJ1-3	CASSPTGTGRNTIYF	TGTGCCAGCAGCCCTACCGGGACAGGGAGAAACACCATATATTTT
TRBD1	TRBV10-3	NA	TRBJ2-5	CAIRETGGRETQYF	TGTGCCATCAGGGAGACAGGGGGCAGAGAGACCCAGTACTTC
NA	TRBV18	NA	TRBJ1-3	CASSPPLNTIYF	TGTGCCAGCTCACCTCCACTCAACACCATATATTTT
NA	TRBV18	once	TRBJ2-7	CASSGGMDYEQYF	TGTGCCAGCTCAGGGGGGATGGACTACGAGCAGTACTTC
TRBD1	TRBV11-2	NA	TRBJ1-2	CASSSGRGAGYTF	TGTGCCAGCAGCTCAGGCAGGGGGGCGGGCTACACCTTC
TRBD1	TRBV19	NA	TRBJ1-1	CASSIGTGGVWSTEAFF	TGTGCCAGTAGTATAGGGACAGGGGGTGTTTGGAGCACTGAAGCTTTCTTT
TRBD1	TRBV18	NA	TRBJ2-7	CASVLGQTSYEQYF	TGTGCCAGCGTCCTGGGACAGACTTCCTACGAGCAGTACTTC
NA	TRBV5-5	NA	TRBJ1-2	CASSLSAGAYGYTF	TGTGCCAGCAGCTTGTCGGCGGGCGCCTATGGCTACACCTTC
NA	TRBV6-4	few	TRBJ2-2	CASSPGATGELFF	TGTGCCAGCAGCCCTGGGGCGACCGGGGAGCTGTTTTTT
NA	TRBV5-1	NA	TRBJ1-6	CASSLEQVNNSPLHF	TGCGCCAGCAGCTTGGAACAGGTGAATAATTCACCCCTCCACTTT
NA	TRBV5-1	NA	TRBJ2-7	CASSLANRYRKNYYEQYF	TGCGCCAGCAGCTTGGCCAATCGGTATAGAAAAAATTACTACGAGCAGTACTTC
NA	TRBV7-9	NA	TRBJ2-5	CASSLQGGQETQYF	TGTGCCAGCAGCTTACAGGGTGGCCAAGAGACCCAGTACTTC
TRBD1	TRBV10-1	NA	TRBJ2-2	CASSPDRGTGGELFF	TGCGCCAGCAGTCCGGACAGGGGGACGGGCGGGGAGCTGTTTTTT
NA	TRBV11-3	NA	TRBJ1-4	CASSLEGARMLLGVGEKLFF	TGTGCCAGCAGCTTAGAAGGTGCAAGGATGTTATTGGGCGTCGGTGAAAAACTGTTTTTT
NA	TRBV19	NA	TRBJ2-3	CASGTRPGDTQYF	TGTGCCAGTGGGACTCGTCCCGGAGATACGCAGTATTTT
NA	TRBV7-9	NA	TRBJ2-1	CASSLGPGEQFF	TGTGCCAGCAGCTTAGGCCCCGGTGAGCAGTTCTTC